The entry below gives a single TCR beta chain sequence along with its context. Trimming removed 0 bases from V and 5 bases from J, with 18 bases in between. Germline V CDR1 and CDR2: SGHRS, YFSETQ. There are 16 residues in the CDR3. In the study's own analysis: Estimation of nucleated cell counts was performed using reference gene primer amplification. TCRdb keeps only in-frame clones here, not all; method: immunoSEQ multiplex PCR. From that table come the V and J calls and clone size; the DNA was used to work out D and trimming. This table has approximately 150,000 clones, around 87% appearing once. The sample is drawn from a study of blood T cell repertoires in COVID-19. Study background: The samples span acute and convalescent COVID-19 from the United States, Italy and Spain.

It was during active infection that Seattle patients were enrolled and then longitudinally followed. Sequencing was performed on peripheral blood. The chain has TRBV5-1 and TRBJ2-7; a weak D match, TRBD2 (7 bases). The TCR was taken from a woman at least 80 years old with COVID-19, enrolled during active disease. The DNA for the CDR3 is TGCGCCAGCAGCTTGGGGCCCGCGGGGGCGCGGGACGAGCAGTACTTC. Its protein product is CASSLGPAGARDEQYF. Filled out from reference TRBV5-1 and TRBJ2-7, the complete variable domain reads KAGVTQTPRYLIKTRGQQVTLSCSPISGHRSVSWYQQTPGQGLQFLFEYFSETQRNKGNFPGRFSGRQFSNSRSEMNVSTLELGDSALYLCASSLGPAGARDEQYFGPGTRLTVT.